Reported below is one TCR beta chain. The antigen remains undetermined. Unique molecular identifiers featured in each of the TCR beta cDNA libraries. Once about 0.85 to 10 million T cells were used, hundreds of thousands of cDNA molecules resulted. Each CDR3 protein gets one entry after TCRdb re-called the PCR reads with MiXCR. This repertoire shows 700,000 to 800,000 distinct CDR3 sequences, less than 35% found once; its top ten account for roughly 0.54%. The sample comes from a study of post-analysis software for immune sequencing data. The wider study: Multiple sclerosis in the patients followed relapsing-remitting, secondary progressive and progressive-relapsing courses. Notes on the study in general: Controls significantly exceeded multiple sclerosis patients in normalized Chao1 diversity. F-measure co-clustering was strong for batch-matched samples. TRBV5-6, TRBV5-1 and TRBV20-1 belonged to a set of roughly five TRBV segments that were more frequent in patients than controls.

Germline V gene data show CDR1 as MNHNS and CDR2 as SASEGT. CDR3 length: 15 amino acids. The V and J ends lost 4 bases and 1 base respectively, with 12 bases between them. The chain employs TRBV6-1 and TRBJ2-3; unclear D gene. The receptor was isolated from a girl aged 10-17 years with multiple sclerosis. The sequenced material came from blood. The CDR3 nucleotides read TGTGCCAGCAGTGCCAGCGTGTCTGGCACAGATACGCAGTATTTT. Protein product: CASSASVSGTDTQYF.